The source of this T cell receptor (beta chain) is a study of early T cells in non-severe SARS-CoV-2 infection. The wider study: Sequencing of unsorted whole blood was done on bulk RNA, leaving chains unpaired.

The germline CDR1 and CDR2 sequences are LGHNA and YNFKEQ. After removal of 4 bases from V and 2 bases from J, the junction contained 7 bases not matched to a gene. The CDR3 is 15 residues long. In its sample, this clonotype was seen a few times. Its antigen is not known. Notes on the study in general: VDJdb-based annotation leaned toward anti-spike CD8 responses and missed private and CD4 specificities.

Unique molecular identifiers (one per individual cDNA molecule) were attached. TCRdb recomputed calls from the 5' RACE reads with MiXCR, one row per CDR3 protein. Seen here are tens of thousands of distinct CDR3 sequences, about 13% observed once, and the top ten hold roughly 9.3%. The sample was whole blood, taken at baseline. The TCR comes from an adult who was a healthcare worker with PCR-confirmed SARS-CoV-2 infection or an uninfected control (not recorded which). The chain has TRBV4-2 and TRBJ2-7, with 8 bases identical to TRBD2. As DNA, the CDR3 is TGTGCCAGCAGCCCTATTAGCGGGAACGCCTACGAGCAGTACTTC. Residues: CASSPISGNAYEQYF.